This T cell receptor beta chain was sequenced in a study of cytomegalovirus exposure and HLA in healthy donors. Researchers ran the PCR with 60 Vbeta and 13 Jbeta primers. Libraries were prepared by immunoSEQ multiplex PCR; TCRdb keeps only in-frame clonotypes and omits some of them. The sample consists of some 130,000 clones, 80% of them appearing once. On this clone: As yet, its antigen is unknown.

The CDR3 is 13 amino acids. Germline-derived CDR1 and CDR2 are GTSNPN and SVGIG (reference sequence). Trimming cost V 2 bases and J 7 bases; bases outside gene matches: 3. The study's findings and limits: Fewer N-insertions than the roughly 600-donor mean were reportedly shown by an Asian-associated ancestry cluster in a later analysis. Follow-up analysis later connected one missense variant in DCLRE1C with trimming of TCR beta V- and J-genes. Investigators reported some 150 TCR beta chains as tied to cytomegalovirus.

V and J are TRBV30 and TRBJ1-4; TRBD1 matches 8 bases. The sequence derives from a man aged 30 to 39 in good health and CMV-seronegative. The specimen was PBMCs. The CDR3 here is CAWSRQGSEKLFF. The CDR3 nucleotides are TGTGCCTGGAGTCGACAGGGGAGTGAAAAACTGTTTTTT.